This T cell receptor (beta chain) was recovered during a study of cytomegalovirus exposure and HLA in healthy donors. Findings and caveats of the study: Later analysis indicated greater clonal expansion among HLA-associated TCR beta chains than among equally common other chains. Later analysis identified over 15,000 TCR beta sequences associated with HLA alleles, using a false discovery rate threshold of 0.05.

With 1 base removed from V and 7 bases from J, the gap between germline ends came to 17 bases. CDR3 length: 15 amino acids. The germline gives CDR1 SGHNT, CDR2 YYREEE (reference sequence). Primers included in the PCR were 60 Vbeta and 13 Jbeta primers. The repertoire was sequenced with immunoSEQ multiplex PCR; TCRdb's copy has only in-frame clones and lacks some. Of approximately 91,000 clones in the sample, 64% were seen once. Points on this clone: The antigen is unknown.

Sequencing was carried out using PBMCs. The V gene is TRBV5-4, the J gene TRBJ1-2, with D possibly TRBD1 on 6 matching bases. The sequence derives from a human donor in good health. In DNA, the CDR3 is TGTGCCAGCAGCTTGCTGGGGGCGCGGATAGTTGGCTACACCTTC. It encodes CASSLLGARIVGYTF.